Listed below are T cell receptor beta chains from one sample, sequenced in a study of T-cell reconstitution after alpha-beta-depleted transplantation in children. In TCRdb, the PCR reads were re-called with MiXCR into one record per CDR3 protein. The sample lists roughly 570,000 distinct CDR3 sequences; over 25% were seen once. This specimen was PBMCs, taken before TCRalphabeta/CD19-depleted stem cell transplant. Receptors originate from a boy under three years old with Wiskott-Aldrich syndrome, due to receive a stem cell transplant. Both conserved end residues are part of each CDR3. D genes are given only for firm matches. The listing skips clone size in some rows; elsewhere it reads once, few, many or a size class.

V gene	J gene	D gene	clone size	CDR3 DNA	CDR3 protein
TRBV5-1	TRBJ2-7	-	few	TGCGCCAGCAGCCCGGGACAATTGAGCTACGAGCAGTACTTC	CASSPGQLSYEQYF
TRBV20-1	TRBJ2-5	TRBD2	-	TGCAGTGCTGCTCGACTAGCGGGAAGCGAGACCCAGTACTTC	CSAARLAGSETQYF
TRBV20-1	TRBJ2-2	-	-	TGCAGTGCCCACGGAGGTGAGAACACCGGGGAGCTGTTTTTT	CSAHGGENTGELFF
TRBV6-1	TRBJ2-3	TRBD2	-	TGTGCCAGCAGTGAGGCTCTAGCGGGAGTCGGTACGCAGTATTTT	CASSEALAGVGTQYF
TRBV5-1	TRBJ2-2	-	few	TGCGCCAGCAGCCGCAAGGGGCGCGGCCTAAACACCGGGGAGCTGTTTTTT	CASSRKGRGLNTGELFF
TRBV7-2	TRBJ2-1	TRBD2	few	TGTGCCAGCAGGCCAGCGGGAGGGGCCAATGAGCAGTTCTTC	CASRPAGGANEQFF
TRBV29-1	TRBJ2-3	-	-	TGCAGCGTTGTCCCTGATACGCAGTATTTT	CSVVPDTQYF
TRBV4-2	TRBJ2-7	-	-	TGTGCCAGCAGCCCCTGGACCTTATCCTACGAGCAGTACTTC	CASSPWTLSYEQYF
TRBV24-1	TRBJ2-5	TRBD1	few	TGTGCCACCAGTGAGGCCGGGACAGGTAAAGAGACCCAGTACTTC	CATSEAGTGKETQYF
TRBV5-1	TRBJ2-3	-	few	TGCGCCAGCAGCTTAGTTAGGAAGAACACAGATACGCAGTATTTT	CASSLVRKNTDTQYF
TRBV20-1	TRBJ2-3	-	-	TGCAGTGCAAACGGACGGGGTACAGATACGCAGTATTTT	CSANGRGTDTQYF